The sequence of this TCR beta chain was determined in a study of T cell repertoires in ileal Crohn's disease. Background on the study: Operated complications were stricturing disease (roughly 61%) and penetrating disease (roughly 39%). About half received postoperative treatment, about ten with thiopurines and 15 to 20 anti-TNF.

Described time point: neoterminal ileum biopsy at postoperative endoscopy, about 6 months after surgery. This clone was seen only a few times. The assay was immunoSEQ multiplex PCR, and TCRdb's table has in-frame clones only and misses some. The profile covers roughly 17,000 clones, with 72% appearing a single time and about 4.4% taken by the ten largest. This receptor was obtained from an adult with Crohn's disease. The sequencing input was ileal tissue.

Here the CDR3 DNA reads TGCGCCAGCAGATGGACAGGGGGCTACGAGCAGTACTTC. Protein: CASRWTGGYEQYF. The genes are TRBV5-1 and TRBJ2-7, with 10 bases aligning to TRBD1. J gave up 3 bases and V 5 bases, and 2 bases lay outside the gene matches. The CDR3 is 13 amino acids. In germline, CDR1 is SGHRS, CDR2 YFSETQ.